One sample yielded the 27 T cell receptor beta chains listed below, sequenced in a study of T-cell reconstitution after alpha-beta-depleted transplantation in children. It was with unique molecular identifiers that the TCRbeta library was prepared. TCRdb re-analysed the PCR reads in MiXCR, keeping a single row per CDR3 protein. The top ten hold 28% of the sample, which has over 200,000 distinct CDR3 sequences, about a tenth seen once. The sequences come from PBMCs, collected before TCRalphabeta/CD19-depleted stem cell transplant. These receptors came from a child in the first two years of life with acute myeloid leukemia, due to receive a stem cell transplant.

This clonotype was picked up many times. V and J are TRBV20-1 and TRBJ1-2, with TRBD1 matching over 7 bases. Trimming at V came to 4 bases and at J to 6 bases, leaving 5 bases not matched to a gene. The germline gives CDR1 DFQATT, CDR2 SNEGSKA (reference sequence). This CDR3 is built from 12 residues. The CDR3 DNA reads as TGCAGTGCTACGACAGGGCAAAATGGCTACACCTTC. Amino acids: CSATTGQNGYTF.

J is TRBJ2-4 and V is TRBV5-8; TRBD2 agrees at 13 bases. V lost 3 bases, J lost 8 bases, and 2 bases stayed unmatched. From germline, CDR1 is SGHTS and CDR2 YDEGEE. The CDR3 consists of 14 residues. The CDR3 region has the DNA TGTGCCAGCAGCTGGACTAGCGGGAGTTACATTCAGTACTTC. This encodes CASSWTSGSYIQYF.

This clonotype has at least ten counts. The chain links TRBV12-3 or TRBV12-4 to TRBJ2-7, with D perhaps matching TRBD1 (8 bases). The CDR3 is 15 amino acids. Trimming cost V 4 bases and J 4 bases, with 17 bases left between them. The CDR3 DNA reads TGTGCCAGCAGTTCTACAGGGGGGGCTTCGTACGAGCAGTACTTC. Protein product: CASSSTGGASYEQYF.

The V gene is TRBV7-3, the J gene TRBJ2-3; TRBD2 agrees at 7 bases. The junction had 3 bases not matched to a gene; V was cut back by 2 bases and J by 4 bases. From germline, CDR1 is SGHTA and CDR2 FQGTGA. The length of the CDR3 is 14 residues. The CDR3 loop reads CASSLASGSDTQYF. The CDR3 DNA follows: TGTGCCAGCAGCTTAGCTAGCGGCTCAGATACGCAGTATTTT.

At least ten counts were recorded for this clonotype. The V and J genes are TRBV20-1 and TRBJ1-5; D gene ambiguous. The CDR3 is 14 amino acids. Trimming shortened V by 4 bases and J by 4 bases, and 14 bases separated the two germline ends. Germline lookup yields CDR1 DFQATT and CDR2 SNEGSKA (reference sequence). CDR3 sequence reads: CSATGRRVNQPQHF. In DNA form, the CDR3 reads TGCAGTGCTACCGGGCGCCGCGTTAATCAGCCCCAGCATTTT.

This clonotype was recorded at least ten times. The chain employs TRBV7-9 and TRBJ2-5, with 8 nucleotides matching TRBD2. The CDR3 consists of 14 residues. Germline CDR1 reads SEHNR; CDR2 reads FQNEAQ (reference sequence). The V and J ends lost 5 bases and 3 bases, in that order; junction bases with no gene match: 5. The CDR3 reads CASSKLADEETQYF. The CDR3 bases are TGTGCCAGCAGCAAACTAGCGGATGAAGAGACCCAGTACTTC.

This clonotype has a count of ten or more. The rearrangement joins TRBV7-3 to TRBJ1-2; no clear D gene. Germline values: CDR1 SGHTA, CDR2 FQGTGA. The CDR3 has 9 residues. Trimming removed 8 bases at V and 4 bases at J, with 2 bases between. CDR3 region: CASLYGYTF. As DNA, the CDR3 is TGTGCCAGCCTCTATGGCTACACCTTC.

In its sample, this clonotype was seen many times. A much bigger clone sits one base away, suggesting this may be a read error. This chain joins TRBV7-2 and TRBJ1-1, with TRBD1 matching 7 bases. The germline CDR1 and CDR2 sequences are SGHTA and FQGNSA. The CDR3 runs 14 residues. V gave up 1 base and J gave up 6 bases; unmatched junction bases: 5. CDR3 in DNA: TGTGCCAGCAGCTTAGGACAGGGAGGCGCTGAAGCTTTCTTT. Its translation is CASSLGQGGAEAFF.

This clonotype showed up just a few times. DNA for the CDR3: TGCGCCAGCAGCCTAGCCCCCCTAGCGGGAGGAGGAGATACGCAGTATTTT. Encoded protein: CASSLAPLAGGGDTQYF. The chain is built from TRBV4-3 and TRBJ2-3; TRBD2 matches at 11 bases. Germline-derived CDR1 and CDR2 are LGHNA and YSLEER. V gave up 4 bases and J gave up 5 bases; unmatched junction bases: 11. The CDR3 runs to 17 residues.

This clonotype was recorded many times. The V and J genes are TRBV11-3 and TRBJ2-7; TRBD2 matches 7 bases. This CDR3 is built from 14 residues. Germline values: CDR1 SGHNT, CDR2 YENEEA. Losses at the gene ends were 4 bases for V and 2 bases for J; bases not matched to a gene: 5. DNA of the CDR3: TGTGCCAGCAGCTCATCCGGGACTACCTACGAGCAGTACTTC. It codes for CASSSSGTTYEQYF.

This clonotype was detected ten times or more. For the CDR3, the DNA is TGTGCCATCAGTGAGTCAAGGGACAGCAATCAGCCCCAGCATTTT. Translating gives CAISESRDSNQPQHF. J is TRBJ1-5 and V is TRBV10-3, with a possible D match to TRBD1 (5 bases). The CDR3 length is 15 residues. V lost 0 bases, J lost 1 base, and 7 bases lay in between. CDR1 and CDR2 (germline): ENHRY, SYGVKD.

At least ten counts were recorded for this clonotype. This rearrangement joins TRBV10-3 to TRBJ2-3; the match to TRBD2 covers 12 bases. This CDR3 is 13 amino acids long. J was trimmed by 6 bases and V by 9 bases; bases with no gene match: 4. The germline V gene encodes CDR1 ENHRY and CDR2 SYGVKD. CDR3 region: CAIRLAGDDTQYF. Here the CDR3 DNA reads TGTGCCATTAGACTAGCGGGAGATGATACGCAGTATTTT.

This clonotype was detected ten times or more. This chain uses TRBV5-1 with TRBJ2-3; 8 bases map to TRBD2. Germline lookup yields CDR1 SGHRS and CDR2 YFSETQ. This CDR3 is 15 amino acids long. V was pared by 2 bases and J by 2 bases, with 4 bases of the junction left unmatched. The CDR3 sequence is CASSFPGGDTDTQYF. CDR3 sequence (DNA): TGCGCCAGCAGCTTTCCGGGAGGGGACACAGATACGCAGTATTTT.

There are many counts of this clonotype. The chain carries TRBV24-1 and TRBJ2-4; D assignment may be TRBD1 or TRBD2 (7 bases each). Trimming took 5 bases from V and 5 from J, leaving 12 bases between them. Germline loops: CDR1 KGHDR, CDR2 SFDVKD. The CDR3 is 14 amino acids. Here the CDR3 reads CATSGGGGQNIQYF. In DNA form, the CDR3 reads TGTGCCACCAGTGGGGGAGGGGGCCAAAACATTCAGTACTTC.

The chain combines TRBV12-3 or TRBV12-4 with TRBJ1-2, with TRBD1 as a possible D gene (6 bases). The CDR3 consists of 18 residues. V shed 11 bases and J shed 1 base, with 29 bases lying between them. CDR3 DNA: TGTGCCCTCTGCGGCGGGAGAGGGGGTGTAAATTATAACTATGGCTACACCTTC. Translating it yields CALCGGRGGVNYNYGYTF.

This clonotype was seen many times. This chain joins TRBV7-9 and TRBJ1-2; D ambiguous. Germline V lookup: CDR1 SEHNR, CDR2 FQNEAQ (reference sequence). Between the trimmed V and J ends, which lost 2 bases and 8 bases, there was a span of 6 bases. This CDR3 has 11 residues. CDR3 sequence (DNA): TGTGCCAGCAGCTTAACAAACGGCTACACCTTC. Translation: CASSLTNGYTF.

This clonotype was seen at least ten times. The CDR3 region has the DNA TGTGCCACCAGTGATTTCGGCGCCGTCGGCAATCAGCCCCAGCATTTT. Protein sequence: CATSDFGAVGNQPQHF. The gene calls are TRBV24-1 and TRBJ1-5; D unresolved. Germline assignment: CDR1 KGHDR and CDR2 SFDVKD. The CDR3 runs 16 residues. V lost 1 base and J lost 2, with 11 bases in between.

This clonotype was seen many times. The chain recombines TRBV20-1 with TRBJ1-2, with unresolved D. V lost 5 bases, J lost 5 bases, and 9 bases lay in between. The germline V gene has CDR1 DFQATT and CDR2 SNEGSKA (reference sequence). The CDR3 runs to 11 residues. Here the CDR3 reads CSAGSQYGYTF. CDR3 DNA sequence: TGCAGTGCTGGGTCACAATATGGCTACACCTTC.

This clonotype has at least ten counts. Here the CDR3 reads CASSHPVSYEQYF. In nucleotides, the CDR3 is TGTGCCAGCAGCCATCCAGTCTCCTACGAGCAGTACTTC. The chain recombines TRBV6-1 with TRBJ2-7; no clear D gene. Per germline, CDR1 MNHNS and CDR2 SASEGT. Trimming left V 6 bases short and J 0 bases short, with 9 bases between. The CDR3 runs 13 residues.

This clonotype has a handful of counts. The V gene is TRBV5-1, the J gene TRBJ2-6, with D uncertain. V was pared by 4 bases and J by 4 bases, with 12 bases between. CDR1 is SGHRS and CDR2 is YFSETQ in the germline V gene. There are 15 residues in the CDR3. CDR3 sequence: CASSARLSGANVLTF. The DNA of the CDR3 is TGCGCCAGCAGCGCCAGACTTAGCGGGGCCAACGTCCTGACTTTC.

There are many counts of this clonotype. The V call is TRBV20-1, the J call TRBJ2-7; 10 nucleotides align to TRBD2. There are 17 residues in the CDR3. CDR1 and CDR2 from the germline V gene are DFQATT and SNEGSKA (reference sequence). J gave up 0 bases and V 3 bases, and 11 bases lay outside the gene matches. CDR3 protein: CSASPSGGGFSSYEQYF. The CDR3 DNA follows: TGCAGTGCTAGTCCCAGCGGGGGGGGTTTTAGCTCCTACGAGCAGTACTTC.

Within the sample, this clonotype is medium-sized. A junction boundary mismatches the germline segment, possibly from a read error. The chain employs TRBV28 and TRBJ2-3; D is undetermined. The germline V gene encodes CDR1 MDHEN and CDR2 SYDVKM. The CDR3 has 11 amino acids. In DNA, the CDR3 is TGTGCCAGCAGTTCCATCTCCCAGGAAATATTT. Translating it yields CASSSISQEIF. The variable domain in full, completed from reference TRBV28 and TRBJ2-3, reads DVKVTQSSRYLVKRTGEKVFLECVQDMDHENMFWYRQDPGLGLRLIYFSYDVKMKEKGDIPEGYSVSREKKERFSLILESASTNQTSMYLCASSSISQEIFGPGTRLTVL.

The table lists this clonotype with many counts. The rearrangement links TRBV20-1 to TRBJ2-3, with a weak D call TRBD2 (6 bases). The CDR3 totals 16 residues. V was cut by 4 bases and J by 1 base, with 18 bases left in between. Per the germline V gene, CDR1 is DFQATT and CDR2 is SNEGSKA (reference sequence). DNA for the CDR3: TGCAGTGCTAACTTGTGGGCAAGCGGGCGCACAGATACGCAGTATTTT. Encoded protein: CSANLWASGRTDTQYF.

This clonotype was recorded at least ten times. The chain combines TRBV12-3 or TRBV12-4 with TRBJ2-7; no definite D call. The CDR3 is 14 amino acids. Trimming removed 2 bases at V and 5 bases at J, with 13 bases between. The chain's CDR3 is CASSLNLGYNEQYF. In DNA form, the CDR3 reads TGTGCCAGCAGTTTAAACTTAGGGTATAACGAGCAGTACTTC.

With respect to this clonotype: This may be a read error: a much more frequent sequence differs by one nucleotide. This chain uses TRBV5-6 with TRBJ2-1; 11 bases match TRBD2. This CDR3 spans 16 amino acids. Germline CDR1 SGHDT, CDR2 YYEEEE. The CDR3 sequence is CTSSPGLAGPYNEQFF. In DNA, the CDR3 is TGTACCAGCAGCCCAGGACTAGCGGGCCCCTACAATGAGCAGTTCTTC.

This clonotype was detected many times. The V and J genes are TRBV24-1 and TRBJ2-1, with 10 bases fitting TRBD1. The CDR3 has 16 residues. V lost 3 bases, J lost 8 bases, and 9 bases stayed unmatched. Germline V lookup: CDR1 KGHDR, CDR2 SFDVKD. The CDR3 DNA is TGTGCCACCAGTGATCCGATGGGACAGGGGAAATATGAGCAGTTCTTC. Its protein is CATSDPMGQGKYEQFF.

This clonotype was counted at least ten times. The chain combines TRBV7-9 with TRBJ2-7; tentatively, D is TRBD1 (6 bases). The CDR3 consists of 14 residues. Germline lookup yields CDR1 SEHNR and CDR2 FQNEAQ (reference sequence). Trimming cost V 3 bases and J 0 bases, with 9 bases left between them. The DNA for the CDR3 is TGTGCCAGCAGCTTTAAGGGACACTCCTACGAGCAGTACTTC. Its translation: CASSFKGHSYEQYF.